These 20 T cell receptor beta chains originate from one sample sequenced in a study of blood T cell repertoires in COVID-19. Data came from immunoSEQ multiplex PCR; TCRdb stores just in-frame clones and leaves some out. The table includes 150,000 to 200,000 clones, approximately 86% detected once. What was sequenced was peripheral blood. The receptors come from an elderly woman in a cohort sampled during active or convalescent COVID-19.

CDR3 in DNA: TGCAGCGCAAGGGGCTGGCAGGGGGCTCCTGGAAACACCATATATTTT. Protein sequence: CSARGWQGAPGNTIYF. The chain uses TRBV29-1 and TRBJ1-3; 8 bases match TRBD1. CDR1 and CDR2 from the germline V gene are SQVTM and ANQGSEA. The CDR3 is made up of 16 amino acids. Trimming removed 7 bases from V and 2 bases from J; junction bases left unmatched: 13.

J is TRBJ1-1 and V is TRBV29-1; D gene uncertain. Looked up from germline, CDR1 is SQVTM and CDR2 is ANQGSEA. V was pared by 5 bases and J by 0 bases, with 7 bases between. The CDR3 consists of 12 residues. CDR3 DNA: TGCAGCGTTCCAACAGTGAACACTGAAGCTTTCTTT. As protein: CSVPTVNTEAFF.

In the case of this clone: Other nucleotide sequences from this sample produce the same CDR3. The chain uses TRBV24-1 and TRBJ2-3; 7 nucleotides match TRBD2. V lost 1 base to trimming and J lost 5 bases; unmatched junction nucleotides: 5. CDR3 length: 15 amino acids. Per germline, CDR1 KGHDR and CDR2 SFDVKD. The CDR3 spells CATSDFTGGGDTQYF. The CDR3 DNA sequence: TGTGCCACCAGTGATTTTACGGGAGGTGGAGATACGCAGTATTTT.

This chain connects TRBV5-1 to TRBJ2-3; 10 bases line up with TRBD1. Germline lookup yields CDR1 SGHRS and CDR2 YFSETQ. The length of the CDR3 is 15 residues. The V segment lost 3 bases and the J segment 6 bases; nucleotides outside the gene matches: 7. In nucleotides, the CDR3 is TGCGCCAGCAGCTCGACAGGGGGCTCGGGGGATACGCAGTATTTT. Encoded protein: CASSSTGGSGDTQYF.

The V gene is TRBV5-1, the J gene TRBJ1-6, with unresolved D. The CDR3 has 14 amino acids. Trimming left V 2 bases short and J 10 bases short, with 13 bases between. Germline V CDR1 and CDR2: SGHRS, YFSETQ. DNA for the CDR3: TGCGCCAGCAGCTTAGGATCGGGTGAATCACCCCTCCACTTT. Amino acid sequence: CASSLGSGESPLHF.

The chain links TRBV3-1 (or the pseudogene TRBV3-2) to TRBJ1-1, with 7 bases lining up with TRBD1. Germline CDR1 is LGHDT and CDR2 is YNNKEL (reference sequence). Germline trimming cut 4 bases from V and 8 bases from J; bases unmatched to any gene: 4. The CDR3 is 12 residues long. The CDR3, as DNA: TGTGCCAGCAGCCCCGGGACAGAAGAAGCTTTCTTT. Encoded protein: CASSPGTEEAFF.

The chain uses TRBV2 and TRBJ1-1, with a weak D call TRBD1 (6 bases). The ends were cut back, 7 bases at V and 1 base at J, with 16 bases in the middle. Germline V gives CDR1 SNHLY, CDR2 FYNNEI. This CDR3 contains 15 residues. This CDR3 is CASTEAQGRNTEAFF. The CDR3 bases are TGTGCCAGCACCGAGGCACAGGGAAGGAACACTGAAGCTTTCTTT.

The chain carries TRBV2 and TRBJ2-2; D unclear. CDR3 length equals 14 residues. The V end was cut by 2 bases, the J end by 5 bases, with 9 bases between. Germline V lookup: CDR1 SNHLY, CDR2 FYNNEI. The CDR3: CASSEIKSTGELFF. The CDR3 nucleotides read TGTGCCAGCAGTGAAATTAAATCGACCGGGGAGCTGTTTTTT.

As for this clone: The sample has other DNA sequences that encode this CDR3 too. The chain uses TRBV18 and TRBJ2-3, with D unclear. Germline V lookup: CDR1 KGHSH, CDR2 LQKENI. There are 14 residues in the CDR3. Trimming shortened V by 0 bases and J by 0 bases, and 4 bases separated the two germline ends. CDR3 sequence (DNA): TGTGCCAGCTCACCACCGTATAGCACAGATACGCAGTATTTT. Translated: CASSPPYSTDTQYF.

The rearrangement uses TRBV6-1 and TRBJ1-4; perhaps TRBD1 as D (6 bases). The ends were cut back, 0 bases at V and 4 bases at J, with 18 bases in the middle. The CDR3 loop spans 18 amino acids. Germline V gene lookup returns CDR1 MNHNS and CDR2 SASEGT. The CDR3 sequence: CASSEALRGAGGNEKLFF. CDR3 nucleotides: TGTGCCAGCAGTGAAGCGCTTCGGGGGGCGGGAGGTAATGAAAAACTGTTTTTT.

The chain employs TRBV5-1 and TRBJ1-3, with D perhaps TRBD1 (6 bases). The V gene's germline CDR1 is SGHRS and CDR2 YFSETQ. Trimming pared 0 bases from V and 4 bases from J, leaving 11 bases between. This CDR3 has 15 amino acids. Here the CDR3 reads CASSLVQGSGNTIYF. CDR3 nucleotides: TGCGCCAGCAGCTTGGTACAGGGATCCGGAAACACCATATATTTT.

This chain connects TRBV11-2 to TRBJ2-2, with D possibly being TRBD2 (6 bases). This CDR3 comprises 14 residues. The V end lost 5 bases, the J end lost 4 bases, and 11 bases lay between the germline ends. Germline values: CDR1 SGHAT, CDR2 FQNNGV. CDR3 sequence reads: CASSRLVGTGELFF. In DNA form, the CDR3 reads TGTGCCAGCAGCCGACTAGTAGGCACCGGGGAGCTGTTTTTT.

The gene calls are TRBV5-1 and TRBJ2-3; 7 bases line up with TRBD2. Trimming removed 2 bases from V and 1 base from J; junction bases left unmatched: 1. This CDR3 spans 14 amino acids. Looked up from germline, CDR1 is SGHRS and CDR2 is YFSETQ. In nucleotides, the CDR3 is TGCGCCAGCAGCTTCGCGGGGGGCACAGATACGCAGTATTTT. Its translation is CASSFAGGTDTQYF.

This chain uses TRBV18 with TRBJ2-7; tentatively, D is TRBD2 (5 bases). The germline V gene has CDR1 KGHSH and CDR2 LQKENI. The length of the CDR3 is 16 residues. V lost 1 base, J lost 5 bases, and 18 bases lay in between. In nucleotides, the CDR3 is TGTGCCAGCTCACCACGAGGGTGGGGAGTTGACCACGAGCAGTACTTC. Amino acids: CASSPRGWGVDHEQYF.

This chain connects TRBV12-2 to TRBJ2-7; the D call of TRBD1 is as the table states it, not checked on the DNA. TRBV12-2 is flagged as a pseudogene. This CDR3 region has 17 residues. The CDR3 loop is CASRSRTGWAPNKEQYF. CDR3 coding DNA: TGTGCAAGTCGCTCCCGGACAGGGTGGGCCCCGAATAAGGAGCAGTACTTC.

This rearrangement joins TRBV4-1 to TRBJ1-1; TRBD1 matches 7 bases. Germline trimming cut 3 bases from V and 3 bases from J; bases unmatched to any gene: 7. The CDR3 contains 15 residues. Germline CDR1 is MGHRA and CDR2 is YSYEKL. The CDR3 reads CASSQREGAYTEAFF. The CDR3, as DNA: TGCGCCAGCAGCCAGCGAGAGGGGGCGTACACTGAAGCTTTCTTT.

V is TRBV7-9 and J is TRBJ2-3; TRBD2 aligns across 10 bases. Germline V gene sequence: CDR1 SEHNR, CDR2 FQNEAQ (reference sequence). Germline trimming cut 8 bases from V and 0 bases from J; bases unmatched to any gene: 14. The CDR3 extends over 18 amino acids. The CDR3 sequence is CASAPGGASGGSTDTQYF. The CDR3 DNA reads TGTGCCAGCGCCCCGGGTGGGGCTAGCGGGGGAAGCACAGATACGCAGTATTTT.

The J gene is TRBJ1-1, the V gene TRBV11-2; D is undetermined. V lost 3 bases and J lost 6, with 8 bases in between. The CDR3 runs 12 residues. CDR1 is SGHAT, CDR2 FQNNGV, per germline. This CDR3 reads CASSFLGAEAFF. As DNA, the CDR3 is TGTGCCAGCAGCTTTCTGGGCGCTGAAGCTTTCTTT. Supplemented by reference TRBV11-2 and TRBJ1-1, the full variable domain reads EAGVAQSPRYKIIEKRQSVAFWCNPISGHATLYWYQQILGQGPKLLIQFQNNGVVDDSQLPKDRFSAERLKGVDSTLKIQPAKLEDSAVYLCASSFLGAEAFFGQGTRLTVV.

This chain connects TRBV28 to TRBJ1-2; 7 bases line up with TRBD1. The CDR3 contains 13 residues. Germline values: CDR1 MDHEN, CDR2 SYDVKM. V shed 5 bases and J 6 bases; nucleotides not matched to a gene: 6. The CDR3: CASSRQGPHGYTF. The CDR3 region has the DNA TGTGCCAGCAGTCGACAGGGTCCCCATGGCTACACCTTC.

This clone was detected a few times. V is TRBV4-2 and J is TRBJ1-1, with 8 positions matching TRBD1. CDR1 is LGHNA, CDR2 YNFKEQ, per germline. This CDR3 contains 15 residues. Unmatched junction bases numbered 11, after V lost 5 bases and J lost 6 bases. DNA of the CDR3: TGTGCCAGCAGCAAGTCGGACAGGGATTCTTCTGAAGCTTTCTTT. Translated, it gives CASSKSDRDSSEAFF.